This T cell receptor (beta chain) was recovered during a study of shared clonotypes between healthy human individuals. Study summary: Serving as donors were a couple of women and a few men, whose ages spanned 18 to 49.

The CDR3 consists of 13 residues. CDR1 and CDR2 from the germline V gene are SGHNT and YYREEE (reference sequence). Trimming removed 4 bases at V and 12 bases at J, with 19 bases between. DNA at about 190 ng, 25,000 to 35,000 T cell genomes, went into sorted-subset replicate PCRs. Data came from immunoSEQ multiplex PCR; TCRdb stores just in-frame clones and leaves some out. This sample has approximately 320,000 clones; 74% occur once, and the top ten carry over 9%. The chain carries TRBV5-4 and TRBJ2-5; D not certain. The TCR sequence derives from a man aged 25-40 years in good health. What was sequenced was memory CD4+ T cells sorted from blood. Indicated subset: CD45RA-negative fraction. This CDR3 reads CASSLAVGPPEYF. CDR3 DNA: TGTGCCAGCAGCCTCGCTGTGGGTCCCCCCGAGTACTTC.